This T cell receptor (beta chain) was documented in a study of OX40 agonist ivuxolimab in advanced cancers. In the case of this clone: Its antigen is unknown.

Assay used: immunoSEQ multiplex PCR; TCRdb lists only in-frame clones, some missing. Seen here are 25,000 to 30,000 clones, approximately 84% observed once, and the top ten hold about 18%. Whole-study results and caveats: The CD4+ and CD8+ T cells in the blood had expanded clonally by week 6 at 0.1 to 3.0 mg/kg. Normalized T-cell clonal expansion was also low in a subset of nonresponders.

The CDR3 has 15 amino acids. The V gene lost 0 bases and the J gene lost 3 bases, with 12 bases spanning the gap. Germline CDR1 is SGHDN and CDR2 is FVKESK. This receptor was taken from an adult with an advanced solid tumor such as melanoma, head and neck, liver or kidney cancer. The sequencing used CD4+ or CD8+ T cells sorted from blood, collected in a trial of the OX40 agonist ivuxolimab. J is TRBJ2-7 and V is TRBV14; D unresolved. CDR3 in amino acids: CASSQDDARRYEQYF. The DNA of the CDR3 is TGTGCCAGCAGCCAAGATGACGCCAGACGCTACGAGCAGTACTTC.